This T cell receptor (beta chain) came from a study of patients and donors after allogeneic stem cell transplantation. TCRdb fed the RT-PCR reads into MiXCR, producing one record per CDR3 protein. The table lists 150,000 to 200,000 distinct CDR3 sequences, roughly 22% of them singletons. The ends lost 5 bases at V and 0 bases at J; junction bases unmatched: 3. This CDR3 region has 14 residues. Germline loops: CDR1 KGHSH, CDR2 LQKENI. Only a few counts were recorded for this clonotype. The rearrangement joins TRBV18 to TRBJ1-1; 7 nucleotides align to TRBD1. This TCR derives from a human donor who was either an allogeneic HSCT recipient or a stem cell or donor lymphocyte infusion donor (not recorded which). It is not recorded whose cells these are; they may come from a transplant donor. The specimen sequenced was blood, either unsorted or a sorted T cell fraction (not recorded which). The DNA for the CDR3 is TGTGCCAGCTCAGACAGGGTATTGAACACTGAAGCTTTCTTT. This gives the protein CASSDRVLNTEAFF.